These 28 T cell receptor beta chains were all obtained from the same sample, sequenced in a study of T cell changes during pregnancy in multiple sclerosis. Profiled with immunoSEQ multiplex PCR; TCRdb holds only in-frame clones, not every one. The table lists roughly 60,000 clones, about nine tenths of them singletons. The sample was peripheral blood, taken in the second trimester of pregnancy. These receptors came from a female donor with multiple sclerosis, enrolled in a pregnancy study.

For the CDR3, the DNA is TGTGCCAGCAGCTTAGGCGGGAGCGTCCGCGAGACCCAGTACTTC. As protein: CASSLGGSVRETQYF. This chain links TRBV7-9 with TRBJ2-5; 7 bases are a match to TRBD2. The CDR3 loop spans 15 amino acids. Germline V lookup: CDR1 SEHNR, CDR2 FQNEAQ (reference sequence). V was clipped by 1 base and J by 5 bases; unmatched bases: 7.

The chain joins TRBV5-4 to TRBJ2-7; D might be TRBD2 (6 bases). The CDR3 extends over 14 amino acids. The ends were cut back, 4 bases at V and 5 bases at J, with 16 bases in the middle. The germline V gene encodes CDR1 SGHNT and CDR2 YYREEE (reference sequence). The CDR3 region is CASSDRLVLHEQYF. Written as DNA, the CDR3 is TGTGCCAGCAGCGACAGACTAGTTCTCCACGAGCAGTACTTC.

The chain employs TRBV5-4 and TRBJ1-2, with 9 bases matching TRBD1. Germline V lookup: CDR1 SGHNT, CDR2 YYREEE (reference sequence). This CDR3 has 15 amino acids. The V segment lost 5 bases and the J segment 4 bases; nucleotides outside the gene matches: 9. CDR3 in amino acids: CASRPGQGLPYGYTF. CDR3 DNA: TGTGCCAGCAGACCAGGACAGGGGCTCCCCTATGGCTACACCTTC.

The chain is built from TRBV6-5 and TRBJ2-3; 10 bases map to TRBD1. CDR1 and CDR2 (germline): MNHEY, SVGAGI. After removal of 8 bases from V and 3 bases from J, the junction contained 8 bases not matched to a gene. This CDR3 comprises 15 residues. The CDR3 spells CASQPGQGRTDTQYF. The CDR3 bases are TGTGCCAGCCAACCGGGACAGGGGAGAACAGATACGCAGTATTTT.

This chain joins TRBV4-1 and TRBJ1-1; 8 nucleotides match TRBD1. CDR3 length equals 15 residues. The trim removed 1 base at V and 4 bases at J, leaving 5 bases unmatched. Germline assignment: CDR1 MGHRA and CDR2 YSYEKL. CDR3 sequence: CASSQGVTGGTEAFF. In DNA, the CDR3 is TGCGCCAGCAGCCAAGGGGTCACAGGGGGCACTGAAGCTTTCTTT.

The V gene is TRBV7-2, the J gene TRBJ2-3; D possibly corresponds to TRBD2 (5 bases). In germline, CDR1 is SGHTA, CDR2 FQGNSA. This CDR3 is 16 amino acids long. V gave up 5 bases and J gave up 0 bases, with 15 bases separating them. The CDR3 loop is CASSRRTLLSTDTQYF. Here the CDR3 DNA reads TGTGCCAGCAGCCGTAGGACTCTCCTCAGCACAGATACGCAGTATTTT. The full variable domain, completed using reference TRBV7-2 and TRBJ2-3, is GAGVSQSPSNKVTEKGKDVELRCDPISGHTALYWYRQSLGQGLEFLIYFQGNSAPDKSGLPSDRFSAERTGGSVSTLTIQRTQQEDSAVYLCASSRRTLLSTDTQYFGPGTRLTVL.

CDR3 DNA sequence: TGTGCCACCTCGACAGAGCGCAATCAGCCCCAGCATTTT. Translated: CATSTERNQPQHF. V gene TRBV6-6 combines with J gene TRBJ1-5, with a tentative D call TRBD1 (5 bases). This CDR3 spans 13 amino acids. The V gene's germline CDR1 is MNHNY and CDR2 SVGAGI (reference sequence). Trimming left V 10 bases short and J 2 bases short, with 12 bases between.

This clone was found once. The chain joins TRBV21-1 to TRBJ2-5; the table calls TRBD1, which could not be checked here. TRBV21-1 is a documented pseudogene. The CDR3 sequence is 14 residues long. The CDR3 bases are TGTGCCAGCGGAAGGGACAGACCAGGAGAGACCCAGTACTTC. It is translated as CASGRDRPGETQYF.

The gene calls are TRBV30 and TRBJ2-5, with a possible D match to TRBD1 (6 bases). Germline CDR1 is GTSNPN and CDR2 is SVGIG (reference sequence). This CDR3 contains 13 residues. Trimming took 0 bases from V and 6 from J, leaving 11 bases between them. In DNA, the CDR3 is TGTGCCTGGAGTGTATCGCAGGGGAAGACCCAGTACTTC. This encodes CAWSVSQGKTQYF.

The CDR3, as DNA: TGTGCCAGCAGCTTTCTGTCGAGGAGCTCCTACGAGCAGTACTTC. Translation: CASSFLSRSSYEQYF. The rearrangement links TRBV11-2 to TRBJ2-7; D is ambiguous. The length of the CDR3 is 15 residues. The germline V gene has CDR1 SGHAT and CDR2 FQNNGV. V lost 3 bases and J lost 0, with 12 bases in between.

The rearrangement joins TRBV28 to TRBJ2-2; D unclear. The CDR3 is 14 residues long. Trimming cost V 5 bases and J 1 base, with 8 bases left between them. CDR1 is MDHEN, CDR2 SYDVKM, per germline. Here the CDR3 reads CASSAFGNTGELFF. The DNA for the CDR3 is TGTGCCAGCAGTGCCTTCGGGAACACCGGGGAGCTGTTTTTT. Based on the CDR3 plus reference TRBV28 and TRBJ2-2, the full variable domain is DVKVTQSSRYLVKRTGEKVFLECVQDMDHENMFWYRQDPGLGLRLIYFSYDVKMKEKGDIPEGYSVSREKKERFSLILESASTNQTSMYLCASSAFGNTGELFFGEGSRLTVL.

The CDR3 sequence is CASSQDGGRGTVQYF. The CDR3 DNA is TGCGCCAGCAGCCAAGATGGCGGCAGGGGAACAGTGCAGTACTTC. The rearrangement links TRBV4-3 to TRBJ2-7, with D possibly TRBD1 on 6 matching bases. The CDR3 is 15 residues long. Deletions cut 0 bases from V and 9 bases from J, with 18 bases between. Germline V gene lookup returns CDR1 LGHNA and CDR2 YSLEER.

The chain combines TRBV9 with TRBJ2-1, with D possibly TRBD2 on 5 matching bases. This CDR3 contains 16 residues. V lost 4 bases and J lost 2, with 16 bases in between. Germline assignment: CDR1 SGDLS and CDR2 YYNGEE. DNA for the CDR3: TGTGCCAGCAGCTCCCTAGCTGGGGTCGCCTACAATGAGCAGTTCTTC. Translating it yields CASSSLAGVAYNEQFF.

The CDR3 nucleotides are TGTGCCATCGGTGGGAACCACCGGGACAGGGGATCAGATACGCAGTATTTT. Its translation is CAIGGNHRDRGSDTQYF. The rearrangement joins TRBV10-3 to TRBJ2-3; 10 bases align to TRBD1. Germline V CDR1 and CDR2: ENHRY, SYGVKD. V was clipped by 8 bases and J by 4 bases; unmatched bases: 15. CDR3 size: 17 residues.

This clone came up once. The chain joins TRBV7-9 to TRBJ2-3; maybe TRBD2 (5 bases). The CDR3 covers 15 residues. Germline V lookup: CDR1 SEHNR, CDR2 FQNEAQ (reference sequence). The V and J ends lost 0 bases and 4 bases respectively, with 11 bases between them. Here the CDR3 reads CASSLAGVAADTQYF. The DNA of the CDR3 is TGTGCCAGCAGCTTAGCGGGAGTGGCGGCAGATACGCAGTATTTT.

This clone has just a few counts. The V and J genes are TRBV10-2 and TRBJ2-1, with 7 positions matching TRBD1. Trimming cost V 8 bases and J 5 bases; bases outside gene matches: 6. This CDR3 contains 13 residues. Germline V gene data show CDR1 as WSHSY and CDR2 as SAAADI. CDR3 sequence: CASLTGMNNEQFF. The DNA of the CDR3 is TGCGCCAGCCTGACAGGGATGAACAATGAGCAGTTCTTC.

This chain connects TRBV18 to TRBJ1-1; D remains unclear. Trimming took off 5 bases at V and 1 base at J, with 11 bases between the two ends. The CDR3 loop spans 14 amino acids. CDR1 KGHSH and CDR2 LQKENI come from the germline V gene. The CDR3 DNA reads TGTGCCAGCTCAGAGGCAGAGAGGAACACTGAAGCTTTCTTT. It specifies CASSEAERNTEAFF.

The chain uses TRBV19 and TRBJ1-1, with D possibly matching TRBD1 (6 bases). Trimming took off 8 bases at V and 0 bases at J, with 16 bases between the two ends. The CDR3 has 15 amino acids. Germline V lookup: CDR1 LNHDA, CDR2 SQIVND (reference sequence). CDR3 region: CASGDVGQLNTEAFF. The CDR3 nucleotides read TGTGCCAGTGGCGATGTTGGACAGTTGAACACTGAAGCTTTCTTT.

The chain recombines TRBV5-4 with TRBJ1-2; D possibly corresponds to TRBD1 (6 bases). This CDR3 has 16 amino acids. The V and J ends lost 4 bases and 4 bases respectively, with 20 bases between them. In germline, CDR1 is SGHNT, CDR2 YYREEE (reference sequence). In nucleotides, the CDR3 is TGTGCCAGCAGCCGGGACACTACTCCTGCAATCTATGGCTACACCTTC. Its translation: CASSRDTTPAIYGYTF.

This chain joins TRBV19 and TRBJ2-5; no firm D call. Germline values: CDR1 LNHDA, CDR2 SQIVND (reference sequence). The V gene lost 10 bases and the J gene lost 5 bases, with 14 bases spanning the gap. The CDR3 totals 12 residues. CDR3 residues: CATSKERETQYF. The DNA of the CDR3 is TGTGCCACCAGTAAGGAGAGGGAGACCCAGTACTTC.

Details on this clone: Sequence at one end of the junction differs from germline and may be a read error. The V gene is TRBV5-5, the J gene TRBJ2-7; 7 nucleotides align to TRBD1. This CDR3 has 16 residues. Germline V gene sequence: CDR1 SGHKS, CDR2 YYEKEE (reference sequence). The CDR3 region is CASSDATGFSSYGQYF. In DNA form, the CDR3 reads TGTGCCAGCAGCGACGCGACAGGGTTCAGCTCCTACGGGCAGTACTTC.

V and J are TRBV27 and TRBJ2-7; 8 bases line up with TRBD2. This CDR3 is 15 amino acids long. After removal of 5 bases from V and 12 bases from J, the junction contained 18 bases not matched to a gene. Looked up from germline, CDR1 is MNHEY and CDR2 is SMNVEV (reference sequence). The CDR3 spells CASSPTGTRVPGRYF. The CDR3 DNA reads as TGTGCCAGCAGTCCTACCGGGACTAGAGTCCCCGGGCGGTACTTC.

The chain has TRBV6-6 and TRBJ1-4, with 9 bases identical to TRBD1. This CDR3 is built from 15 residues. Germline V gene sequence: CDR1 MNHNY, CDR2 SVGAGI (reference sequence). The V and J ends lost 5 bases and 3 bases, in that order; junction bases with no gene match: 4. DNA of the CDR3: TGTGCCAGCAGTCCTAACAGGGGGCCTAATGAAAAACTGTTTTTT. It encodes CASSPNRGPNEKLFF.

V usage is TRBV28 and J usage is TRBJ2-1; 9 bases match TRBD1. Germline V lookup: CDR1 MDHEN, CDR2 SYDVKM. CDR3 length: 18 amino acids. Germline trimming cut 6 bases from V and 7 bases from J; bases unmatched to any gene: 19. This chain's CDR3 is CASRSRRIIQGARNEQFF. In nucleotides, the CDR3 is TGTGCCAGCAGATCGCGCCGGATAATACAGGGGGCGCGGAATGAGCAGTTCTTC.

This clone was observed a single time. V is TRBV4-1 and J is TRBJ2-7; TRBD1 agrees at 7 bases. Germline CDR1 and CDR2: MGHRA and YSYEKL. The junction had 5 bases not matched to a gene; V was cut back by 4 bases and J by 5 bases. The CDR3 length is 13 residues. The DNA for the CDR3 is TGCGCCAGCAGCCCGAGAGGGGGCCACGAGCAGTACTTC. Its translation: CASSPRGGHEQYF.

The chain combines TRBV11-2 with TRBJ1-5, with a tentative D call TRBD1 (6 bases). The V gene's germline CDR1 is SGHAT and CDR2 FQNNGV. CDR3 length: 15 amino acids. V was cut by 5 bases and J by 4 bases, with 15 bases left in between. This chain's CDR3 is CASSLDRSGNQPQHF. CDR3 nucleotides: TGTGCCAGCAGCCTTGACAGGTCGGGTAATCAGCCCCAGCATTTT.

The rearrangement joins TRBV19 to TRBJ2-7; 7 bases are a match to TRBD2. The germline CDR1 and CDR2 sequences are LNHDA and SQIVND (reference sequence). CDR3 size: 17 residues. V gave up 1 base and J gave up 5 bases; unmatched junction bases: 14. CDR3 sequence (DNA): TGTGCCAGTAGTATAGGGACGGCGGGCGGGAGTCGGAACGAGCAGTACTTC. This translates into CASSIGTAGGSRNEQYF.

Here the CDR3 reads CASSLFAGDGNTIYF. In DNA, the CDR3 is TGTGCCAGCAGCTTATTTGCAGGGGATGGAAACACCATATATTTT. V and J are TRBV7-2 and TRBJ1-3, with D perhaps matching TRBD1 (6 bases). The CDR3 has 15 amino acids. Germline CDR1 and CDR2: SGHTA and FQGNSA. Trimming left V 2 bases short and J 3 bases short, with 11 bases between.